These 16 T cell receptor beta chains share one sample of origin, sequenced in a study of blood T cell repertoires in COVID-19. Repertoires were generated with immunoSEQ multiplex PCR, while TCRdb's copy carries only in-frame clones and drops some. This sample has about 500,000 clones; 85% to 90% occur once, and the top ten carry about 8%. The specimen was peripheral blood. All receptors come from a woman aged 45-59 years with COVID-19, enrolled during active disease.

The chain has TRBV11-2 and TRBJ2-5; D is undetermined. This CDR3 spans 13 amino acids. Trimming cost V 2 bases and J 4 bases, with 8 bases left between them. CDR1 and CDR2 (germline): SGHAT, FQNNGV. The CDR3 loop reads CASSLFGGETQYF. CDR3 in DNA: TGTGCCAGCAGCTTATTCGGTGGAGAGACCCAGTACTTC.

The chain carries TRBV7-9 and TRBJ2-6; tentative D call: TRBD2 (6 bases). CDR3 length: 19 residues. Trimming pared 4 bases from V and 2 bases from J, leaving 21 bases between. Germline CDR1 is SEHNR and CDR2 is FQNEAQ (reference sequence). DNA for the CDR3: TGTGCCAGCAGCTCCCCCCGGAGGGGAAATGAGGCTGGGGCCAACGTCCTGACTTTC. This sequence encodes CASSSPRRGNEAGANVLTF. The complete variable domain, with remaining parts taken from reference TRBV7-9 and TRBJ2-6, reads DTGVSQNPRHKITKRGQNVTFRCDPISEHNRLYWYRQTLGQGPEFLTYFQNEAQLEKSRLLSDRFSAERPKGSFSTLEIQRTEQGDSAMYLCASSSPRRGNEAGANVLTFGAGSRLTVL.

The chain couples TRBV9 to TRBJ2-3; TRBD2 matches 10 bases. The CDR3 consists of 16 residues. Trimming removed 1 base from V and 3 bases from J; junction bases left unmatched: 5. The germline V gene encodes CDR1 SGDLS and CDR2 YYNGEE. The CDR3 coding sequence is TGTGCCAGCAGCGTACAAGCGGGGGGGCTAACAGATACGCAGTATTTT. Translation: CASSVQAGGLTDTQYF.

The chain uses TRBV10-1 and TRBJ2-5, with 7 bases aligning to TRBD1. CDR3 size: 13 residues. Germline values: CDR1 WNHNN, CDR2 SYGVQD (reference sequence). V shed 5 bases and J 4 bases; nucleotides not matched to a gene: 4. Here the CDR3 DNA reads TGCGCCAGCAGTAAGGGGGCTGGAGAGACCCAGTACTTC. Translated, it gives CASSKGAGETQYF.

The chain combines TRBV7-2 with TRBJ2-1; a weak D match, TRBD1 (6 bases). The V end lost 3 bases, the J end lost 7 bases, and 10 bases lay between the germline ends. This CDR3 has 13 residues. In germline, CDR1 is SGHTA, CDR2 FQGNSA. This CDR3 reads CASSLTGGNEQFF. CDR3 DNA: TGTGCCAGCAGCTTGACAGGTGGGAATGAGCAGTTCTTC.

The chain recombines TRBV27 with TRBJ2-1, with 8 bases identical to TRBD2. This CDR3 contains 12 residues. Germline values: CDR1 MNHEY, CDR2 SMNVEV (reference sequence). The trim removed 6 bases at V and 10 bases at J, leaving 5 bases unmatched. CDR3 loop: CASRTPGGEQFF. CDR3 nucleotides: TGTGCCAGCAGGACTCCGGGGGGGGAGCAGTTCTTC.

This clone was detected a few times. The rearrangement uses TRBV11-2 and TRBJ1-2; D is uncertain. Germline CDR1 SGHAT, CDR2 FQNNGV. V shed 2 bases and J shed 8 bases, with 12 bases lying between them. The length of the CDR3 is 13 residues. The CDR3 loop reads CASSLSRHEGYTF. CDR3 in DNA: TGTGCCAGCAGCTTATCTAGGCACGAAGGCTACACCTTC. The whole variable domain, remainder taken from reference TRBV11-2 and TRBJ1-2, is EAGVAQSPRYKIIEKRQSVAFWCNPISGHATLYWYQQILGQGPKLLIQFQNNGVVDDSQLPKDRFSAERLKGVDSTLKIQPAKLEDSAVYLCASSLSRHEGYTFGSGTRLTVV.

The chain has TRBV2 and TRBJ1-2, with TRBD1 matching 8 bases. After removal of 0 bases from V and 7 bases from J, the junction contained 4 bases not matched to a gene. The CDR3 sequence is 14 residues long. CDR1 and CDR2 from the germline V gene are SNHLY and FYNNEI. CDR3 amino acids: CASSEASGGGGYTF. In DNA, the CDR3 is TGTGCCAGCAGTGAAGCCTCAGGGGGCGGTGGCTACACCTTC.

The chain is built from TRBV2 and TRBJ2-1; TRBD2 matches at 9 bases. The V and J ends lost 4 bases and 7 bases, in that order; junction bases with no gene match: 11. CDR3 size: 16 residues. Germline V CDR1 and CDR2: SNHLY, FYNNEI. The CDR3 DNA reads as TGTGCCAGCAGTGGTAGCGGGGGTTGGGTGGGGAATGAGCAGTTCTTC. Translation: CASSGSGGWVGNEQFF. The full variable domain, with the rest looked up from reference TRBV2 and TRBJ2-1, is EPEVTQTPSHQVTQMGQEVILRCVPISNHLYFYWYRQILGQKVEFLVSFYNNEISEKSEIFDDQFSVERPDGSNFTLKIRSTKLEDSAMYFCASSGSGGWVGNEQFFGPGTRLTVL.

The chain links TRBV5-6 to TRBJ1-1; maybe TRBD1 (6 bases). Trimming stripped 3 bases from V and 2 bases from J, with 11 bases between. Germline V lookup: CDR1 SGHDT, CDR2 YYEEEE. The length of the CDR3 is 14 residues. In DNA form, the CDR3 reads TGTGCCAGCAGCTCCCGGACAGCCAACACTGAAGCTTTCTTT. Residues: CASSSRTANTEAFF.

The gene calls are TRBV30 and TRBJ2-5; TRBD2 is a possible D gene (6 bases). Germline V CDR1 and CDR2: GTSNPN, SVGIG (reference sequence). The ends were cut back, 5 bases at V and 5 bases at J, with 6 bases in the middle. This CDR3 has 10 residues. DNA of the CDR3: TGTGCCTGGGGGGGGGAGACCCAGTACTTC. This codes for CAWGGETQYF.

The chain combines TRBV6-1 with TRBJ2-7; 7 nucleotides align to TRBD2. The CDR3 length is 15 residues. Germline lookup yields CDR1 MNHNS and CDR2 SASEGT. With V trimmed by 0 bases and J by 3 bases, 5 bases remained unmatched. The CDR3 loop is CASSEAGGTVYEQYF. The CDR3 coding sequence is TGTGCCAGCAGTGAAGCGGGAGGGACCGTCTACGAGCAGTACTTC.

The chain recombines TRBV30 with TRBJ2-5; D is undetermined. The V and J ends lost 2 bases and 0 bases respectively, with 7 bases between them. Germline lookup yields CDR1 GTSNPN and CDR2 SVGIG (reference sequence). This CDR3 is built from 13 residues. The CDR3 protein is CAWSKPYQETQYF. Written as DNA, the CDR3 is TGTGCCTGGAGTAAGCCTTACCAAGAGACCCAGTACTTC.

This clone was seen just once. The chain has TRBV24-1 and TRBJ1-2; 10 nucleotides match TRBD1. Germline V CDR1 and CDR2: KGHDR, SFDVKD. The CDR3 is 15 residues long. The ends lost 3 bases at V and 8 bases at J; junction bases unmatched: 8. The CDR3 sequence is CATSDPTTGGEGYTF. Written as DNA, the CDR3 is TGTGCCACCAGTGATCCTACGACAGGGGGCGAGGGCTACACCTTC.

The J gene is TRBJ1-2, the V gene TRBV25-1, with 8 bases lining up with TRBD1. Looked up from germline, CDR1 is MGHDK and CDR2 is SYGVNS. There are 16 residues in the CDR3. After removal of 4 bases from V and 3 bases from J, the junction contained 10 bases not matched to a gene. The CDR3 coding sequence is TGTGCCAGCAGTGCTCGCGGGCAGGGGGCTTACTATGGCTACACCTTC. Its translation is CASSARGQGAYYGYTF.

V is TRBV6-5 and J is TRBJ1-1; TRBD1 agrees at 7 bases. Germline CDR1 MNHEY, CDR2 SVGAGI. The V gene end was trimmed by 4 bases and the J gene end by 6 bases; junction bases not matched to a gene: 8. The CDR3 length is 14 residues. CDR3: CASSSDRRDAEAFF. CDR3 coding DNA: TGTGCCAGCAGTTCGGACAGGAGAGACGCTGAAGCTTTCTTT.